This TCR beta chain is from a study of blood T cell repertoires in COVID-19. The sample holds one count of this clone. This sample includes further DNA sequences coding for the same CDR3. Libraries were prepared by immunoSEQ multiplex PCR; TCRdb keeps only in-frame clonotypes and omits some of them. In the table there are some 170,000 clones, approximately 84% of which are singletons. This CDR3 comprises 15 residues. In germline, CDR1 is MNHEY, CDR2 SMNVEV (reference sequence). V lost 0 bases, J lost 4 bases, and 4 bases stayed unmatched. This clonotype was obtained from a human donor with acute COVID-19. The donor label of this sample is uncertain. This chain uses TRBV27 with TRBJ2-7; TRBD2 agrees at 9 bases. Sequencing was done on a sample of PBMCs or T cells enriched from blood (not recorded which). CDR3 loop: CASSLSGAGGYEQYF. CDR3 nucleotides: TGTGCCAGCAGTTTATCGGGGGCGGGAGGGTACGAGCAGTACTTC.